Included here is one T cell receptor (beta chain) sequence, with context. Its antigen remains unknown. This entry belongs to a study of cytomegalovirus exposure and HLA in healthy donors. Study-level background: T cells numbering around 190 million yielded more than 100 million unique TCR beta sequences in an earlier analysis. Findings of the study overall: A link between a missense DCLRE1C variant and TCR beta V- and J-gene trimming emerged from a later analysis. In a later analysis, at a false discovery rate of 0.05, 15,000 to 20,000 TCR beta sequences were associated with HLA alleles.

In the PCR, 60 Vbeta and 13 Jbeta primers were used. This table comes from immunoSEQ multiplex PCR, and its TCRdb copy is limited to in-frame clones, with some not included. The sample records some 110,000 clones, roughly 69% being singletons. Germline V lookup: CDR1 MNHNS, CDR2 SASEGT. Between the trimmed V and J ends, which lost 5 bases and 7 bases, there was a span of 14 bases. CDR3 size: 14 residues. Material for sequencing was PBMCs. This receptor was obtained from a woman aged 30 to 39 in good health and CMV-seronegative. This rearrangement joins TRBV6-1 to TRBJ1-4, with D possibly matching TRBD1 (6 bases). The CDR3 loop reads CASSSYQGPEKLFF. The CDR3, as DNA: TGTGCCAGCAGTTCGTACCAGGGGCCTGAAAAACTGTTTTTT.